The clone carrying this T cell receptor beta chain appeared many times. The antigen is unknown. It may be a read error: a sequence one base away is much more abundant. This specimen comes from a study of prognosis after radiotherapy for stage I lung cancer. Turning to the study itself: Among the patients, several had squamous cell carcinoma and eleven to twelve had adenocarcinoma. After radiotherapy, under 19 showed no significant progression while several developed distant metastases (median approximately 7 months). Study results and limitations: The tumor specificity of expanded TCR clones remained undetermined.

Amplification of the TCR beta CDR3 (from genomic DNA) was done by two-round multiplex PCR. Individual primers that were specific to each TRBV and TRBJ gene served in first-round PCR. Using its own MiXCR run on the multiplex PCR reads, TCRdb lists one record per CDR3 protein. The table has about 14,000 distinct CDR3 sequences, approximately 60% seen once. The sample consisted of PBMCs, taken before or after stereotactic body radiation therapy (not recorded which). This TCR derives from a donor aged 50 or older with non-small cell lung cancer.

In DNA form, the CDR3 reads TGCAGTGCTAGTATACCGGGACAGGGGGCCAACATCCTGACTTTC. Translated, it gives CSASIPGQGANILTF. V and J are TRBV20-1 and TRBJ2-6; 12 bases line up with TRBD1. This CDR3 is built from 15 residues. CDR1 and CDR2 (germline): DFQATT, SNEGSKA (reference sequence).